Below are 6 T cell receptor beta chains sequenced from a single sample in a study of blood T cell repertoires in COVID-19. Sequencing used immunoSEQ multiplex PCR; TCRdb keeps in-frame clones, though not all of them. The repertoire holds 270,000 or so clones, with 80% to 90% as singletons. The sample consisted of peripheral blood. These receptors were collected from a man aged 35-49 years with acute or convalescent COVID-19.

The chain combines TRBV2 with TRBJ1-6, with 7 bases matching TRBD1. This CDR3 is built from 15 residues. The V and J ends lost 8 bases and 7 bases, in that order; junction bases with no gene match: 11. CDR1 SNHLY and CDR2 FYNNEI come from the germline V gene. The CDR3 nucleotides read TGTGCCAGCGCCCAGAGAGACAGGGCCAATTCACCCCTCCACTTT. Translating gives CASAQRDRANSPLHF.

The rearrangement joins TRBV10-1 to TRBJ2-3; TRBD2 matches 12 bases. The germline V gene has CDR1 WNHNN and CDR2 SYGVQD (reference sequence). Unmatched junction bases numbered 8, after V lost 7 bases and J lost 3 bases. CDR3 length equals 16 residues. CDR3 sequence: CASTSETSGGTDTQYF. For the CDR3, the DNA is TGCGCCAGCACCTCGGAGACTAGCGGGGGTACAGATACGCAGTATTTT.

V is TRBV7-9 and J is TRBJ1-1; D not resolved. CDR1 SEHNR and CDR2 FQNEAQ come from the germline V gene (reference sequence). This CDR3 has 14 amino acids. Trimming took off 1 base at V and 7 bases at J, with 13 bases between the two ends. Here the CDR3 reads CASSLGSLQFEAFF. CDR3 DNA sequence: TGTGCCAGCAGCTTAGGCAGTCTGCAATTTGAAGCTTTCTTT.

This chain uses TRBV4-2 with TRBJ2-6; TRBD1 might be the D (6 bases). Looked up from germline, CDR1 is LGHNA and CDR2 is YNFKEQ. The CDR3 runs to 17 residues. V was pared by 0 bases and J by 0 bases, with 9 bases between. The CDR3 spells CASSQDARGSGANVLTF. CDR3 coding DNA: TGTGCCAGCAGCCAAGATGCCAGGGGCTCTGGGGCCAACGTCCTGACTTTC.

The chain uses TRBV5-1 and TRBJ2-7, with a tentative D call TRBD2 (6 bases). Germline CDR1 and CDR2: SGHRS and YFSETQ. This CDR3 spans 15 amino acids. V was pared by 2 bases and J by 5 bases, with 17 bases between. CDR3 protein: CASSFSPGGGNEQYF. As DNA, the CDR3 is TGCGCCAGCAGCTTTTCCCCCGGTGGGGGGAACGAGCAGTACTTC.

This chain links TRBV6-5 with TRBJ2-7; TRBD1 matches at 7 bases. Germline assignment: CDR1 MNHEY and CDR2 SVGAGI. V gave up 0 bases and J gave up 3 bases; unmatched junction bases: 8. The CDR3 covers 16 residues. CDR3 nucleotides: TGTGCCAGCAGTTACTCAGCAACAGGGGTAAGCTACGAGCAGTACTTC. Its protein product is CASSYSATGVSYEQYF.